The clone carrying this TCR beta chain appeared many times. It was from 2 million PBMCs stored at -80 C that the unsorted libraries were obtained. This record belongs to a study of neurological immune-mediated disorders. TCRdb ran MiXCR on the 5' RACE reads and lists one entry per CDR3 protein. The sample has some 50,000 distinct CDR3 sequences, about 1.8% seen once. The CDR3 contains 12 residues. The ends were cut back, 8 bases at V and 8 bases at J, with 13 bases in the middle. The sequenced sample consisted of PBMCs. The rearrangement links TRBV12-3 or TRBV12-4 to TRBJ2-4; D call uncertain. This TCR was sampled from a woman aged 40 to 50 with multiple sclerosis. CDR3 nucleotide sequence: TGTGCCAGCTCGTTGACTGGGGACATTCAGTACTTC. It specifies CASSLTGDIQYF.